This T cell receptor (beta chain) was retrieved from a study of blood T cell repertoires in COVID-19. Study in general: Sources were T cells, B-cell-depleted T cells, or PBMCs; the material itself was cDNA or gDNA.

The J segment lost 2 bases and the V segment lost 0 bases, leaving 2 bases of the junction unmatched. The germline gives CDR1 KGHSH, CDR2 LQKENI. CDR3 length: 16 amino acids. Sequencing used immunoSEQ multiplex PCR; TCRdb keeps in-frame clones, though not all of them. The sample lists about 28,000 clones, 70% to 90% occurring once. The rearrangement uses TRBV18 and TRBJ2-7, with 12 bases matching TRBD2. This receptor was obtained from a human donor in a cohort sampled during active COVID-19. Sequenced sample: peripheral blood. CDR3 sequence: CASSPPSSGGAYEQYF. The CDR3 DNA follows: TGTGCCAGCTCACCACCCTCTAGCGGGGGGGCCTACGAGCAGTACTTC. Complete variable domain (other parts from reference TRBV18 and TRBJ2-7): NAGVMQNPRHLVRRRGQEARLRCSPMKGHSHVYWYRQLPEEGLKFMVYLQKENIIDESGMPKERFSAEFPKEGPSILRIQQVVRGDSAAYFCASSPPSSGGAYEQYFGPGTRLTVT.